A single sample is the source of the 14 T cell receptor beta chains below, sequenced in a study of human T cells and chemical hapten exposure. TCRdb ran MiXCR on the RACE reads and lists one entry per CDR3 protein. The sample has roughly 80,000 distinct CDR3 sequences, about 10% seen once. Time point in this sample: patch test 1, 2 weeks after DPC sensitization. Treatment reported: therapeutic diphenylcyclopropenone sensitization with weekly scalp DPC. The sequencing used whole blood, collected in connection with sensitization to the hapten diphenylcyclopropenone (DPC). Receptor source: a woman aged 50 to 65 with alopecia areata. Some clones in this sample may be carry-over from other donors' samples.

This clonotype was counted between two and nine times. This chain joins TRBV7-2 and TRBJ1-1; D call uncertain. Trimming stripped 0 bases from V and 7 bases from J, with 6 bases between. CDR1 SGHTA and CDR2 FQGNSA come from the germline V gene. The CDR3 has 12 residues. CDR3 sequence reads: CASSLAGIEAFF. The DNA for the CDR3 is TGTGCCAGCAGCTTAGCAGGGATTGAAGCTTTCTTT.

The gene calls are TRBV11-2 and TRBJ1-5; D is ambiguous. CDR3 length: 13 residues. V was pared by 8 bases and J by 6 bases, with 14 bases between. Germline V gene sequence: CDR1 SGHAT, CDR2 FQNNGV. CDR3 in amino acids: CASAVNGFQPQHF. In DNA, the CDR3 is TGTGCCAGCGCTGTTAACGGATTTCAGCCCCAGCATTTT.

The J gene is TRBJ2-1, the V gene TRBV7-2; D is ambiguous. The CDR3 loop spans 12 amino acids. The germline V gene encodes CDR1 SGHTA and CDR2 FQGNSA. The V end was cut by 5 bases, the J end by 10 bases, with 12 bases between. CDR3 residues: CASSPTLGEQFF. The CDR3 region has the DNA TGTGCCAGCAGCCCCACGTTGGGAGAGCAGTTCTTC.

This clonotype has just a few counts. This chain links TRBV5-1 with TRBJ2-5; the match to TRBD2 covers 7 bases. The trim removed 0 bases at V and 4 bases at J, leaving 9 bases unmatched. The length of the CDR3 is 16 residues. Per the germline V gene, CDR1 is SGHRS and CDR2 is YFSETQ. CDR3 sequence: CASSLEVRAGRETQYF. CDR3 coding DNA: TGCGCCAGCAGCTTGGAAGTCAGAGCGGGGCGAGAGACCCAGTACTTC.

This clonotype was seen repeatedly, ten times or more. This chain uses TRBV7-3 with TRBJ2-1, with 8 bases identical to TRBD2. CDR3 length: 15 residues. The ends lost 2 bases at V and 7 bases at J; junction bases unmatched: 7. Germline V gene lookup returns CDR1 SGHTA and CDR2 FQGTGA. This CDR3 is CASSLLSGAGNEQFF. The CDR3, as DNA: TGTGCCAGCAGCTTACTTAGCGGGGCCGGGAATGAGCAGTTCTTC.

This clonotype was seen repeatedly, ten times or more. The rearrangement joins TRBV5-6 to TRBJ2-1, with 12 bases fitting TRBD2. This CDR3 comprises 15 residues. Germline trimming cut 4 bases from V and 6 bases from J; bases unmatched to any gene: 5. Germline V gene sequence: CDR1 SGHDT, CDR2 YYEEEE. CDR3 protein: CASSTGTSGPNEQFF. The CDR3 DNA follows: TGTGCCAGCAGCACCGGGACTAGCGGGCCCAATGAGCAGTTCTTC.

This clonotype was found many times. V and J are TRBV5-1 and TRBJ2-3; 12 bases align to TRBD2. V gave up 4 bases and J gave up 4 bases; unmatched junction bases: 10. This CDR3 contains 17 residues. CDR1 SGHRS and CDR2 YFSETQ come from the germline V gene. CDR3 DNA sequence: TGCGCCAGCAGCCCGGCCGGACTAGCGGGATTCTCAGATACGCAGTATTTT. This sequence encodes CASSPAGLAGFSDTQYF.

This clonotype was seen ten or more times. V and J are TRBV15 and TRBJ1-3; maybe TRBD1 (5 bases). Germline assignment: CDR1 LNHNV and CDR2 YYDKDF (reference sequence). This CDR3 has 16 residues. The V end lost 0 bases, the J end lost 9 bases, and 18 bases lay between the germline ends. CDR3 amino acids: CATSRDIGGNWATIYF. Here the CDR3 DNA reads TGTGCCACCAGCAGAGATATCGGGGGGAATTGGGCCACCATATATTTT.

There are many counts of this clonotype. The chain's CDR3 is CASSQGFGRNQETQYF. The CDR3 nucleotides read TGCGCCAGCAGCCAAGGGTTCGGACGGAACCAAGAGACCCAGTACTTC. The chain has TRBV4-1 and TRBJ2-5; D is uncertain. Germline CDR1 is MGHRA and CDR2 is YSYEKL. Between the trimmed V and J ends, which lost 1 base and 0 bases, there was a span of 12 bases. CDR3 length equals 16 residues.

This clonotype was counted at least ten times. CDR3 residues: CASSLGPSWDSPLHF. As DNA, the CDR3 is TGCGCCAGCAGCTTGGGGCCCAGTTGGGATTCACCCCTCCACTTT. The chain is built from TRBV5-1 and TRBJ1-6; no firm D call. V lost 0 bases, J lost 8 bases, and 12 bases lay in between. The CDR3 covers 15 residues. Looked up from germline, CDR1 is SGHRS and CDR2 is YFSETQ.

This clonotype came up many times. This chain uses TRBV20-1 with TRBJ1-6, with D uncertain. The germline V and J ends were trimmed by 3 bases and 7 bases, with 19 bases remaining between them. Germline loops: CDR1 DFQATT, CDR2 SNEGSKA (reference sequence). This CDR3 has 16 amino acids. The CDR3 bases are TGCAGTGCTAGTGGAGGGTCCGCTAGTCTGAATTCACCCCTCCACTTT. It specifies CSASGGSASLNSPLHF.

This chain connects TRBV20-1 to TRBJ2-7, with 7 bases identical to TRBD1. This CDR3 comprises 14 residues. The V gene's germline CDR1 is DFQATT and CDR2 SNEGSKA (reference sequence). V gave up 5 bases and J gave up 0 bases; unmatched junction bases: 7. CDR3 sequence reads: CSAPTGSRSYEQYF. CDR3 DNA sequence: TGCAGTGCTCCGACAGGGTCCCGCTCCTACGAGCAGTACTTC.

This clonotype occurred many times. The CDR3 sequence: CASSFDRGRYEQYF. The CDR3 region has the DNA TGTGCCAGCAGCTTCGACAGGGGACGGTACGAGCAGTACTTC. The J gene is TRBJ2-7, the V gene TRBV5-4; TRBD1 matches 8 bases. The CDR3 covers 14 residues. After removal of 2 bases from V and 4 bases from J, the junction contained 5 bases not matched to a gene. CDR1 and CDR2 from the germline V gene are SGHNT and YYREEE (reference sequence).

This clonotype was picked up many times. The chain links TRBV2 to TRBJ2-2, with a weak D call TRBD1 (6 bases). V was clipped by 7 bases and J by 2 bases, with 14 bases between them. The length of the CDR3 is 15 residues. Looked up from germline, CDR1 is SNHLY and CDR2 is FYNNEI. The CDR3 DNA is TGTGCCAGCACAGGGGTGGGAATTAACACCGGGGAGCTGTTTTTT. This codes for CASTGVGINTGELFF.